These 4 T cell receptor beta chains originate from one sample sequenced in a study of Ad26.COV2.S vaccination and SARS-CoV-2 variants. Some clones are missing from TCRdb's copy, which holds only in-frame ones; the method was immunoSEQ multiplex PCR. The sample lists about 350,000 clones, about 85% occurring once. Treatment specified: 15 to 20 received Ad26.COV2.S at low or high dose, single or two shots; several received placebo; per-sample allocation not given. Sample collection was performed on day 63 after the first vaccine or placebo injection. The sample consisted of peripheral blood, taken in a trial of Ad26.COV2.S vaccine versus placebo. Every receptor here comes from a person aged 18-60 years who received the Ad26.COV2.S COVID-19 vaccine or a placebo.

This clone has a single count. The chain couples TRBV11-2 to TRBJ2-1; 11 nucleotides match TRBD2. After removal of 5 bases from V and 3 bases from J, the junction contained 3 bases not matched to a gene. The CDR3 is made up of 15 amino acids. Germline CDR1 reads SGHAT; CDR2 reads FQNNGV. CDR3 in DNA: TGTGCCAGCAGCCTGGGACTAGCGGTCTACAATGAGCAGTTCTTC. It encodes CASSLGLAVYNEQFF.

This clone was seen only once. CDR3 loop: CASSHATPKGYEQYF. CDR3 coding DNA: TGCGCCAGCAGCCATGCGACTCCTAAAGGGTACGAGCAGTACTTC. The chain recombines TRBV4-3 with TRBJ2-7; the D is unclear. The CDR3 has 15 amino acids. With 3 bases removed from V and 4 bases from J, the gap between germline ends came to 16 bases. Germline V lookup: CDR1 LGHNA, CDR2 YSLEER.

The J gene is TRBJ1-1, the V gene TRBV30, with 9 positions matching TRBD1. V was clipped by 2 bases and J by 5 bases; unmatched bases: 3. This CDR3 is built from 13 residues. Germline V gene sequence: CDR1 GTSNPN, CDR2 SVGIG (reference sequence). This CDR3 is CAWSRDRVTEAFF. CDR3 DNA: TGTGCCTGGAGTAGGGACAGGGTAACTGAAGCTTTCTTT.

The V call is TRBV13, the J call TRBJ1-5, with 9 bases identical to TRBD1. The CDR3 has 17 amino acids. The germline CDR1 and CDR2 sequences are PRHDT and FYEKMQ (reference sequence). J was trimmed by 0 bases and V by 5 bases; bases with no gene match: 8. This CDR3 reads CASSRQGQGLSNQPQHF. Written as DNA, the CDR3 is TGTGCCAGCAGCCGGCAAGGACAGGGGCTTAGCAATCAGCCCCAGCATTTT.